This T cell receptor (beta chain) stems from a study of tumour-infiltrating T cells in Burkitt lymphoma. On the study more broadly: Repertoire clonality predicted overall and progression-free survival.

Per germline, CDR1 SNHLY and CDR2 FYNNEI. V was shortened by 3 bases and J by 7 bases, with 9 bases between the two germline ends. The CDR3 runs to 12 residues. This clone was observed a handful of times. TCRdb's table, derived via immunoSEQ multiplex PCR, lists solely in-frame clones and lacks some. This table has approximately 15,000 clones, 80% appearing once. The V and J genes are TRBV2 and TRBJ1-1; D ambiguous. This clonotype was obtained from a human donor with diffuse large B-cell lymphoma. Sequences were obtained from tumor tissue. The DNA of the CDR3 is TGTGCCAGCAGTGATCGCGGTCTTGAAGCTTTCTTT. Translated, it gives CASSDRGLEAFF.